This TCR beta chain was found in a study of human T cells and chemical hapten exposure. CDR3 size: 14 residues. Germline V gene sequence: CDR1 DFQATT, CDR2 SNEGSKA (reference sequence). V was clipped by 0 bases and J by 1 base, with 10 bases between them. Stated time point: patch test 2, 6 weeks after DPC sensitization. The treatment here: therapeutic diphenylcyclopropenone sensitization with weekly scalp DPC. It was from unfractionated whole blood that total RNA was extracted. TCRdb re-analysed the RACE reads in MiXCR, keeping a single row per CDR3 protein. Of more than 90,000 distinct CDR3 sequences in the sample, approximately 10% were seen once. This clonotype was detected ten times or more.

This chain joins TRBV20-1 and TRBJ2-7; no clear D gene. This specimen consisted of whole blood, obtained in connection with sensitization to the hapten diphenylcyclopropenone (DPC). This clonotype originated in a middle-aged woman with alopecia areata. Some clones in this sample may be carry-over from other donors' samples. CDR3 amino acids: CSARDRDGSYEQYF. The DNA for the CDR3 is TGCAGTGCTAGAGATCGTGACGGATCCTACGAGCAGTACTTC.